The rows below give T cell receptor beta chains drawn from one sample of a study of blood T cell repertoires in COVID-19. Sequenced by immunoSEQ multiplex PCR; TCRdb stores in-frame clones only, minus some. The table records roughly 350,000 clones, 88% of them present only once. Material for sequencing was peripheral blood. Source of these receptors: a woman in her 50s with active or convalescent COVID-19. Both conserved end residues are part of each CDR3. Fields, in order: CDR3 DNA, CDR3 protein, D gene, J gene, CDR3 length, clone size, V gene. The D gene is left open where the match is weak. Some rows mark clone size as missing; the rest say once, few, many or name a class of expanded clone.

DNA: TGTGCCAGCAGTTTACCAGCTAGCGGGGGGTACAATGAGCAGTTCTTC; CDR3: CASSLPASGGYNEQFF; D: TRBD2; J: TRBJ2-1; length: 16; size: NA; V: TRBV28
DNA: TGTGCCAGCAGCGACGGCCAGACAGAGACGACTAACTATGGCTACACCTTC; CDR3: CASSDGQTETTNYGYTF; D: NA; J: TRBJ1-2; length: 17; size: NA; V: TRBV3-1/TRBV3-2
DNA: TGTGCCAGCAGGACGCCGACAGCTAACTATGGCTACACCTTC; CDR3: CASRTPTANYGYTF; D: NA; J: TRBJ1-2; length: 14; size: NA; V: TRBV28
DNA: TGCAGCGTTGAAGACAGGTTTGGTGAAGCTTTCTTT; CDR3: CSVEDRFGEAFF; D: NA; J: TRBJ1-1; length: 12; size: once; V: TRBV29-1
DNA: TGTGCCAGCTACCCGTTACGACAGACCTATAATTCACCCCTCCACTTT; CDR3: CASYPLRQTYNSPLHF; D: NA; J: TRBJ1-6; length: 16; size: NA; V: TRBV27
DNA: TGTGCCAGCAGCCGACCCCCGGGCCCGCGGGGAGGGCCTGAAGCTTTCTTT; CDR3: CASSRPPGPRGGPEAFF; D: NA; J: TRBJ1-1; length: 17; size: NA; V: TRBV4-2
DNA: TGTGCCAGCAGACCAACTTACCAGGGGCGACCCGGGGAGCTGTTTTTT; CDR3: CASRPTYQGRPGELFF; D: NA; J: TRBJ2-2; length: 16; size: NA; V: TRBV3-1/TRBV3-2
DNA: TGTGCCAGCAGTGAAGCGACTAAAGCTTTCTTT; CDR3: CASSEATKAFF; D: NA; J: TRBJ1-1; length: 11; size: NA; V: TRBV6-1
DNA: TGTGCCAGCAGCCAAGGGACAGGGGATTGGAATGAAAAACTGTTTTTT; CDR3: CASSQGTGDWNEKLFF; D: TRBD1; J: TRBJ1-4; length: 16; size: few; V: TRBV4-2
DNA: TGTGCCAGCAGCGAGGGGACTCAAGAGACCCAGTACTTC; CDR3: CASSEGTQETQYF; D: NA; J: TRBJ2-5; length: 13; size: NA; V: TRBV7-3
DNA: TGTGCCAGCAGCCCTAACGGACAAGACGAGCAGTACTTC; CDR3: CASSPNGQDEQYF; D: NA; J: TRBJ2-7; length: 13; size: NA; V: TRBV3-1/TRBV3-2
DNA: TGTGCCAGCTCATACGGCAGGGAGGGTTCACCCCTCCACTTT; CDR3: CASSYGREGSPLHF; D: NA; J: TRBJ1-6; length: 14; size: once; V: TRBV18
DNA: TGTGCCAGCAGCAAAGTTAGGACAAATCCCTCCTACGAGCAGTACTTC; CDR3: CASSKVRTNPSYEQYF; D: NA; J: TRBJ2-7; length: 16; size: NA; V: TRBV21-1
DNA: TGTGCCAGTATGAACGGGAATAGCAATCAGCCCCAGCATTTT; CDR3: CASMNGNSNQPQHF; D: NA; J: TRBJ1-5; length: 14; size: once; V: TRBV19
DNA: TGTGCCAGCAGTTTGTTGACAGGGGGCTTATCTCGAACTGAAGCTTTCTTT; CDR3: CASSLLTGGLSRTEAFF; D: TRBD1; J: TRBJ1-1; length: 17; size: NA; V: TRBV27
DNA: TGTGCCGGACACAGTGCCGTTAATGAAAAACTGTTTTTT; CDR3: CAGHSAVNEKLFF; D: NA; J: TRBJ1-4; length: 13; size: NA; V: TRBV6-5
DNA: TGTGCCATCAGTGAGATAGCGGGAGACACCGGGGAGCTGTTTTTT; CDR3: CAISEIAGDTGELFF; D: TRBD2; J: TRBJ2-2; length: 15; size: NA; V: TRBV10-3
DNA: TGTGCCAGCAGTTTTGAGGGGGCAGCCTACAATGAGCAGTTCTTC; CDR3: CASSFEGAAYNEQFF; D: TRBD1; J: TRBJ2-1; length: 15; size: NA; V: TRBV28
DNA: TGTGCCAGCAGCTTATATCTTAGCGGCCCCTACGAGCAGTACTTC; CDR3: CASSLYLSGPYEQYF; D: NA; J: TRBJ2-7; length: 15; size: NA; V: TRBV7-2
DNA: TGTGCCAGCAGCTTAGCAGGGGGAATGAACACTGAAGCTTTCTTT; CDR3: CASSLAGGMNTEAFF; D: NA; J: TRBJ1-1; length: 15; size: NA; V: TRBV7-2
DNA: TGTGCCAGCAGTTTAGGCAGGGGATATGGCTACACCTTC; CDR3: CASSLGRGYGYTF; D: NA; J: TRBJ1-2; length: 13; size: NA; V: TRBV28
DNA: TGTGCCAGCAGTTACAGCGCTAGCGGGAGTGGTGAGCAGTTCTTC; CDR3: CASSYSASGSGEQFF; D: TRBD2; J: TRBJ2-1; length: 15; size: NA; V: TRBV6-5
DNA: TGTGCCAGCGAGGGGACAGGGTTGACCGAGCAGTTCTTC; CDR3: CASEGTGLTEQFF; D: TRBD1; J: TRBJ2-1; length: 13; size: once; V: TRBV6-5
DNA: TGTGCCAGTAGTCTCCAGGGAGGGTTGAACACTGAAGCTTTCTTT; CDR3: CASSLQGGLNTEAFF; D: NA; J: TRBJ1-1; length: 15; size: NA; V: TRBV19
DNA: TGTGCCTGGAGTCGGGGGGTAGGGTATGGCTACACCTTC; CDR3: CAWSRGVGYGYTF; D: NA; J: TRBJ1-2; length: 13; size: NA; V: TRBV30
DNA: TGTGCCAGCAGGCTAGCGGGGGGGCCGATGAGCTCCTACAATGAGCAGTTCTTC; CDR3: CASRLAGGPMSSYNEQFF; D: TRBD2; J: TRBJ2-1; length: 18; size: NA; V: TRBV2
DNA: TGCAGCGTTGAAGATCCGGGGACAGGGATCAACGAGCAGTACTTC; CDR3: CSVEDPGTGINEQYF; D: TRBD1; J: TRBJ2-7; length: 15; size: NA; V: TRBV29-1
DNA: TGTGCCAGTAGTATATTTTTGGCAGGGGGCACTGCGGCAAGGGGGAACACTGAAGCTTTCTTT; CDR3: CASSIFLAGGTAARGNTEAFF; D: TRBD1; J: TRBJ1-1; length: 21; size: NA; V: TRBV19
DNA: TGCGCCAGCAGCTTGGTCGGGGGAAGCACAGATACGCAGTATTTT; CDR3: CASSLVGGSTDTQYF; D: NA; J: TRBJ2-3; length: 15; size: NA; V: TRBV5-1
DNA: TGTGCCAGTAGTCCAGATAGCGGGGGAACCTACGAGCAGTACTTC; CDR3: CASSPDSGGTYEQYF; D: TRBD2; J: TRBJ2-7; length: 15; size: NA; V: TRBV19
DNA: TGTGCCAGCAGCTTAAGTGAGTTAGGGAGATATGGCTACACCTTC; CDR3: CASSLSELGRYGYTF; D: NA; J: TRBJ1-2; length: 15; size: NA; V: TRBV7-3
DNA: TGTGCCAGCAGTGGACAGCTTAACTATGGCTACACCTTC; CDR3: CASSGQLNYGYTF; D: NA; J: TRBJ1-2; length: 13; size: NA; V: TRBV12-3/TRBV12-4
DNA: TGCGCCAGCAGCCAAGATAGGAGGGTCCACGAGCAGTACTTC; CDR3: CASSQDRRVHEQYF; D: NA; J: TRBJ2-7; length: 14; size: NA; V: TRBV4-1
DNA: TGTGCCACCGCCGCTAGCGGGAGGGCCTCTCAAGACAATGAGCAGTTCTTC; CDR3: CATAASGRASQDNEQFF; D: TRBD2; J: TRBJ2-1; length: 17; size: NA; V: TRBV24-1
DNA: TGTGCCATCAGTGGGACAGGGGCTGGCTACACCTTC; CDR3: CAISGTGAGYTF; D: TRBD1; J: TRBJ1-2; length: 12; size: NA; V: TRBV10-3
DNA: TGTGCCAGCAGTTGGGACAGGGGGTGGAATACTGAAGCTTTCTTT; CDR3: CASSWDRGWNTEAFF; D: TRBD1; J: TRBJ1-1; length: 15; size: NA; V: TRBV6-6
DNA: TGTGCCAGCAGCGTAGAAGGGACACCGACAGATACGCAGTATTTT; CDR3: CASSVEGTPTDTQYF; D: NA; J: TRBJ2-3; length: 15; size: NA; V: TRBV9
DNA: TGTGCCATCGGACAGTACAATCAGCCCCAGCATTTT; CDR3: CAIGQYNQPQHF; D: NA; J: TRBJ1-5; length: 12; size: NA; V: TRBV10-3
DNA: TGCGCCAGCAGCCCGGGGAGCACAGATACGCAGTATTTT; CDR3: CASSPGSTDTQYF; D: NA; J: TRBJ2-3; length: 13; size: NA; V: TRBV4-3
DNA: TGTGCCAGCAGCTTACAGGGGATCGGGGGCTACACCTTC; CDR3: CASSLQGIGGYTF; D: NA; J: TRBJ1-2; length: 13; size: NA; V: TRBV7-8
DNA: TGTGCCAGCAGCTTAGGCCAGCGGAGCACTGAAGCTTTCTTT; CDR3: CASSLGQRSTEAFF; D: NA; J: TRBJ1-1; length: 14; size: NA; V: TRBV7-2
DNA: TGTGCCAGCAGCTTAGAAAGTCGACTAGAAGAGACCCAGTACTTC; CDR3: CASSLESRLEETQYF; D: NA; J: TRBJ2-5; length: 15; size: once; V: TRBV7-6
DNA: TGTGCCAGCAGCTTGTGGGGCGCCTACAATGAGCAGTTCTTC; CDR3: CASSLWGAYNEQFF; D: NA; J: TRBJ2-1; length: 14; size: NA; V: TRBV5-4
DNA: TGTGCCAGCAGCACCCCAGTGGGACAGGCCTACGAGCAGTACTTC; CDR3: CASSTPVGQAYEQYF; D: TRBD1; J: TRBJ2-7; length: 15; size: NA; V: TRBV7-9
DNA: TGCGCCAGCAGAGGGACTAGCGGGGGTGGCGAGCAGTACTTC; CDR3: CASRGTSGGGEQYF; D: TRBD2; J: TRBJ2-7; length: 14; size: NA; V: TRBV4-3
DNA: TGTGCCAGTAGTCTTAGCGGGAGGGCCCAAGAGACCCAGTACTTC; CDR3: CASSLSGRAQETQYF; D: TRBD2; J: TRBJ2-5; length: 15; size: NA; V: TRBV19
DNA: TGTGCCAGCAGCCTACAGGGCGGAAACACTGAAGCTTTCTTT; CDR3: CASSLQGGNTEAFF; D: NA; J: TRBJ1-1; length: 14; size: NA; V: TRBV28
DNA: TGCGCCAGCAGCCAAACTACTACGAACACTGAAGCTTTCTTT; CDR3: CASSQTTTNTEAFF; D: NA; J: TRBJ1-1; length: 14; size: NA; V: TRBV4-3
DNA: TGTGCCAGCAGCTCGTCTTACAATCAGCCCCAGCATTTT; CDR3: CASSSSYNQPQHF; D: NA; J: TRBJ1-5; length: 13; size: NA; V: TRBV11-2
DNA: TGTGCCAGCAGCCAAATGCAGGGTACATACAATGAGCAGTTCTTC; CDR3: CASSQMQGTYNEQFF; D: NA; J: TRBJ2-1; length: 15; size: NA; V: TRBV14
DNA: TGTGCCAGCGGAGAGACCCCAAGGGGCACTGAAGCTTTCTTT; CDR3: CASGETPRGTEAFF; D: NA; J: TRBJ1-1; length: 14; size: NA; V: TRBV2
DNA: TGTGCCAGCTCACCACGAAGTACTCTCACAGATACGCAGTATTTT; CDR3: CASSPRSTLTDTQYF; D: NA; J: TRBJ2-3; length: 15; size: NA; V: TRBV18
DNA: TGTGCCAGCAGTTCGCAGACAGGGTTTGGTGGAAACACCATATATTTT; CDR3: CASSSQTGFGGNTIYF; D: TRBD1; J: TRBJ1-3; length: 16; size: NA; V: TRBV6-5
DNA: TGTGCCAGCAGTGATTTTGGGACAGGGCATCAGCCCCAGCATTTT; CDR3: CASSDFGTGHQPQHF; D: TRBD1; J: TRBJ1-5; length: 15; size: NA; V: TRBV2
DNA: TGTGCCAGCAGCTTAGGGTGGGGGACACCCCAACAAGAGACCCAGTACTTC; CDR3: CASSLGWGTPQQETQYF; D: NA; J: TRBJ2-5; length: 17; size: NA; V: TRBV7-8
DNA: TGCGCCAGCACCGAGACAGGGACTAATTCACCCCTCCACTTT; CDR3: CASTETGTNSPLHF; D: TRBD1; J: TRBJ1-6; length: 14; size: NA; V: TRBV5-1
DNA: TGTGCCAGCAGTCTCTGGGACAGAATTTACGAGCAGTACTTC; CDR3: CASSLWDRIYEQYF; D: TRBD1; J: TRBJ2-7; length: 14; size: NA; V: TRBV28
DNA: TGTGCCAGCGCCCCGGGAGGTTCCCTCCCTGGAAACACCATATATTTT; CDR3: CASAPGGSLPGNTIYF; D: NA; J: TRBJ1-3; length: 16; size: NA; V: TRBV25-1
DNA: TGTGCCTGGAGCACGGACAGGAGTAATGAAAAACTGTTTTTT; CDR3: CAWSTDRSNEKLFF; D: TRBD1; J: TRBJ1-4; length: 14; size: NA; V: TRBV30
DNA: TGTGCCAGCACCCTGGCGGGGACAGCTGAAGCTTTCTTT; CDR3: CASTLAGTAEAFF; D: TRBD1; J: TRBJ1-1; length: 13; size: NA; V: TRBV12-3/TRBV12-4